These T cell receptor beta chains were read from a single sample in a study of blood T cell repertoires in COVID-19. Method: immunoSEQ multiplex PCR; TCRdb's copy keeps in-frame clones and lacks some. The sample has over 85,000 clones; 80% to 90% are singletons. Specimen: peripheral blood. The receptors originated from a human donor in a cohort sampled during active COVID-19. Both conserved end residues are part of each CDR3. A D gene is named only where the DNA matches it firmly. Some rows mark clone size as missing; the rest say once, few, many or name a class of expanded clone.

j_gene: TRBJ1-4; d_gene: .; abundance: .; v_gene: TRBV28; CDR3aa: CASNPGYEKLFF; CDR3nt: TGTGCCAGCAACCCGGGATATGAAAAACTGTTTTTT
j_gene: TRBJ1-5; d_gene: TRBD1; abundance: .; v_gene: TRBV6-2/TRBV6-3; CDR3aa: CASSYGTGGFQPQHF; CDR3nt: TGTGCCAGCAGTTATGGGACAGGGGGCTTTCAGCCCCAGCATTTT
j_gene: TRBJ2-3; d_gene: TRBD2; abundance: .; v_gene: TRBV5-1; CDR3aa: CASSLVLAEVTDTQYF; CDR3nt: TGCGCCAGCAGCTTGGTCCTAGCGGAAGTCACAGATACGCAGTATTTT
j_gene: TRBJ2-1; d_gene: .; abundance: .; v_gene: TRBV9; CDR3aa: CASSVGELAKVVFF; CDR3nt: TGTGCCAGCAGCGTAGGGGAGTTGGCTAAAGTTGTGTTCTTC
j_gene: TRBJ2-2; d_gene: .; abundance: .; v_gene: TRBV28; CDR3aa: CASSLNSRVAGELFF; CDR3nt: TGTGCCAGCAGTTTAAATAGCAGGGTCGCCGGGGAGCTGTTTTTT
j_gene: TRBJ2-3; d_gene: TRBD1; abundance: .; v_gene: TRBV10-3; CDR3aa: CAISESGQGATDTQYF; CDR3nt: TGTGCCATCAGTGAGTCGGGACAGGGGGCAACAGATACGCAGTATTTT
j_gene: TRBJ1-3; d_gene: .; abundance: .; v_gene: TRBV7-2; CDR3aa: CASSLAPRVGGNTIYF; CDR3nt: TGTGCCAGCAGCTTAGCCCCCAGGGTAGGGGGAAACACCATATATTTT
j_gene: TRBJ2-2; d_gene: TRBD1; abundance: .; v_gene: TRBV2; CDR3aa: CASSGDRGWTGELFF; CDR3nt: TGTGCCAGCAGTGGGGACAGGGGCTGGACCGGGGAGCTGTTTTTT
j_gene: TRBJ2-3; d_gene: TRBD2; abundance: .; v_gene: TRBV7-2; CDR3aa: CASSFGLAGADTQYF; CDR3nt: TGTGCCAGCAGCTTTGGTTTAGCGGGAGCGGATACGCAGTATTTT
j_gene: TRBJ2-3; d_gene: TRBD2; abundance: .; v_gene: TRBV2; CDR3aa: CASSEAGAGGPRDTQYF; CDR3nt: TGTGCCAGCAGTGAAGCGGGGGCGGGAGGGCCTAGAGATACGCAGTATTTT
j_gene: TRBJ2-7; d_gene: TRBD2; abundance: once; v_gene: TRBV7-2; CDR3aa: CASSLEASGRPPYEQYF; CDR3nt: TGTGCCAGCAGCTTAGAGGCTAGCGGGAGGCCTCCCTACGAGCAGTACTTC
j_gene: TRBJ2-7; d_gene: TRBD1; abundance: once; v_gene: TRBV6-2/TRBV6-3; CDR3aa: CASSQGQGVYEQYF; CDR3nt: TGTGCCAGCAGTCAGGGGCAGGGGGTCTACGAGCAGTACTTC
j_gene: TRBJ2-1; d_gene: .; abundance: .; v_gene: TRBV20-1; CDR3aa: CSASDAFRTRQYNEQFF; CDR3nt: TGCAGTGCTAGTGATGCCTTTCGGACTCGGCAGTACAATGAGCAGTTCTTC
j_gene: TRBJ1-5; d_gene: .; abundance: few; v_gene: TRBV9; CDR3aa: CASSETTGGQPQHF; CDR3nt: TGTGCCAGCAGCGAGACTACGGGGGGGCAGCCCCAGCATTTT
j_gene: TRBJ1-2; d_gene: .; abundance: .; v_gene: TRBV6-5; CDR3aa: CASSYSSGAGYGYTF; CDR3nt: TGTGCCAGCAGTTACTCTTCGGGAGCGGGCTATGGCTACACCTTC
j_gene: TRBJ2-7; d_gene: .; abundance: .; v_gene: TRBV28; CDR3aa: CASTLGTAAFYEQYF; CDR3nt: TGTGCCAGCACCTTGGGGACTGCGGCGTTCTACGAGCAGTACTTC
j_gene: TRBJ1-6; d_gene: TRBD1; abundance: few; v_gene: TRBV9; CDR3aa: CASSDGQGGYSYNSPLHF; CDR3nt: TGTGCCAGCAGCGACGGACAGGGAGGTTACTCCTATAATTCACCCCTCCACTTT
j_gene: TRBJ2-7; d_gene: .; abundance: .; v_gene: TRBV7-2; CDR3aa: CASSLAGLYEQYF; CDR3nt: TGTGCCAGCAGCTTAGCGGGCCTCTACGAGCAGTACTTC
j_gene: TRBJ2-7; d_gene: TRBD1; abundance: .; v_gene: TRBV6-2/TRBV6-3; CDR3aa: CASSPSPGQGSWSYEQYF; CDR3nt: TGTGCCAGCAGCCCGTCCCCGGGACAGGGAAGTTGGTCCTACGAGCAGTACTTC
j_gene: TRBJ2-3; d_gene: .; abundance: .; v_gene: TRBV11-2; CDR3aa: CASSLTFLGTDTQYF; CDR3nt: TGTGCCAGCAGCCTTACATTCCTGGGCACAGATACGCAGTATTTT
j_gene: TRBJ1-4; d_gene: TRBD1; abundance: .; v_gene: TRBV5-4; CDR3aa: CASSAGQGNEKLFF; CDR3nt: TGTGCCAGCAGCGCCGGACAGGGAAATGAAAAACTGTTTTTT
j_gene: TRBJ1-6; d_gene: .; abundance: .; v_gene: TRBV2; CDR3aa: CASARLYNSPLHF; CDR3nt: TGTGCCAGCGCCCGGTTGTATAATTCACCCCTCCACTTT
j_gene: TRBJ2-7; d_gene: .; abundance: .; v_gene: TRBV28; CDR3aa: CATGRGEQYF; CDR3nt: TGTGCCACCGGGCGAGGGGAGCAGTACTTC
j_gene: TRBJ1-1; d_gene: .; abundance: .; v_gene: TRBV11-2; CDR3aa: CASSLPDTPEAFF; CDR3nt: TGTGCCAGCAGCTTACCCGACACCCCTGAAGCTTTCTTT
j_gene: TRBJ2-1; d_gene: .; abundance: .; v_gene: TRBV5-8; CDR3aa: CASSFNREINEQFF; CDR3nt: TGTGCCAGCAGCTTTAACAGGGAGATCAATGAGCAGTTCTTC
j_gene: TRBJ2-5; d_gene: TRBD2; abundance: .; v_gene: TRBV3-1/TRBV3-2; CDR3aa: CASTSGTSVRTQYF; CDR3nt: TGTGCCAGCACCAGCGGGACCTCGGTGCGGACCCAGTACTTC
j_gene: TRBJ2-7; d_gene: TRBD2; abundance: .; v_gene: TRBV11-2; CDR3aa: CASSVLAGVVNEQYF; CDR3nt: TGTGCCAGCAGCGTTTTAGCGGGAGTAGTAAACGAGCAGTACTTC
j_gene: TRBJ1-1; d_gene: TRBD1; abundance: once; v_gene: TRBV5-4; CDR3aa: CASSWDREGAKDTEAFF; CDR3nt: TGTGCCAGCAGCTGGGACAGGGAGGGGGCGAAGGACACTGAAGCTTTCTTT
j_gene: TRBJ2-7; d_gene: TRBD2; abundance: .; v_gene: TRBV5-5; CDR3aa: CASSSDLSGRFNEQYF; CDR3nt: TGTGCCAGCAGCTCAGACCTTAGCGGGAGATTCAACGAGCAGTACTTC
j_gene: TRBJ1-4; d_gene: TRBD1; abundance: .; v_gene: TRBV19; CDR3aa: CASSIIWGQSGNEKLFF; CDR3nt: TGTGCCAGTAGTATAATATGGGGACAGTCGGGAAATGAAAAACTGTTTTTT
j_gene: TRBJ2-5; d_gene: .; abundance: .; v_gene: TRBV29-1; CDR3aa: CSASGSGPRYQETQYF; CDR3nt: TGCAGCGCCTCGGGGTCGGGTCCTCGTTACCAAGAGACCCAGTACTTC
j_gene: TRBJ2-3; d_gene: .; abundance: once; v_gene: TRBV29-1; CDR3aa: CSVPISADTQYF; CDR3nt: TGCAGCGTTCCTATATCGGCAGATACGCAGTATTTT
j_gene: TRBJ2-2; d_gene: .; abundance: .; v_gene: TRBV7-2; CDR3aa: CASSLRLGGTGELFF; CDR3nt: TGTGCCAGCAGCTTGAGACTAGGAGGGACCGGGGAGCTGTTTTTT
j_gene: TRBJ2-3; d_gene: TRBD1; abundance: .; v_gene: TRBV29-1; CDR3aa: CSVRGQASTDTQYF; CDR3nt: TGCAGCGTGAGGGGGCAAGCTAGCACAGATACGCAGTATTTT
j_gene: TRBJ1-1; d_gene: .; abundance: .; v_gene: TRBV7-9; CDR3aa: CASSFQENTEAFF; CDR3nt: TGTGCCAGCAGCTTTCAGGAGAACACTGAAGCTTTCTTT
j_gene: TRBJ2-2; d_gene: TRBD2; abundance: .; v_gene: TRBV19; CDR3aa: CASSIVASGSAGELFF; CDR3nt: TGTGCCAGTAGTATCGTGGCTAGCGGGAGCGCCGGGGAGCTGTTTTTT
j_gene: TRBJ1-6; d_gene: TRBD1; abundance: .; v_gene: TRBV7-7; CDR3aa: CASSEQGVGSPLHF; CDR3nt: TGTGCTAGCAGCGAACAGGGGGTAGGGTCACCCCTCCACTTT
j_gene: TRBJ2-7; d_gene: .; abundance: few; v_gene: TRBV10-2; CDR3aa: CASSGAYEQYF; CDR3nt: TGCGCCAGCAGTGGAGCCTACGAGCAGTACTTC
j_gene: TRBJ2-5; d_gene: TRBD1; abundance: .; v_gene: TRBV19; CDR3aa: CASSIGTGAETQYF; CDR3nt: TGTGCCAGTAGTATAGGGACAGGCGCAGAGACCCAGTACTTC